These 18 T cell receptor beta chains came from one sample sequenced in a study of shared clonotypes between healthy human individuals. Libraries were prepared by immunoSEQ multiplex PCR; TCRdb keeps only in-frame clonotypes and omits some of them. The sample records more than 2,000,000 clones, around nine tenths being singletons. The sample taken for sequencing was naive CD4+ T cells sorted from blood. The sample's subset: CD45RA+ positively selected. These receptors originate from a man between 18 and 29 years old in good health.

The J gene is TRBJ1-1, the V gene TRBV5-1; no clear D. Trimming removed 0 bases from V and 0 bases from J, with 9 bases in between. The V gene's germline CDR1 is SGHRS and CDR2 YFSETQ. This CDR3 has 15 amino acids. The CDR3 DNA reads as TGCGCCAGCAGCTTGGAGGCACAGTTGAACACTGAAGCTTTCTTT. This gives the protein CASSLEAQLNTEAFF.

This chain uses TRBV4-1 with TRBJ2-5; TRBD1 matches 7 bases. The ends lost 2 bases at V and 1 base at J; junction bases unmatched: 7. Germline V lookup: CDR1 MGHRA, CDR2 YSYEKL. The CDR3 extends over 16 amino acids. The CDR3: CASSQQTGKSQETQYF. The CDR3 DNA follows: TGCGCCAGCAGCCAACAGACAGGGAAGTCCCAAGAGACCCAGTACTTC.

As regards this clone: The sample has other DNA sequences that encode this CDR3 too. This rearrangement joins TRBV6-5 to TRBJ2-7, with a weak D call TRBD1 (7 bases). This CDR3 is built from 11 residues. Trimming took 6 bases from V and 6 from J, leaving 9 bases between them. CDR1 and CDR2 (germline): MNHEY, SVGAGI. CDR3 amino acids: CASRQGGEQYF. In DNA, the CDR3 is TGTGCCAGCAGGCAGGGGGGCGAGCAGTACTTC.

This clone showed up just a few times. The chain employs TRBV5-1 and TRBJ1-1; weak D call: TRBD1 (6 bases). The germline V gene encodes CDR1 SGHRS and CDR2 YFSETQ. The CDR3 is 15 residues long. The ends were cut back, 1 base at V and 6 bases at J, with 16 bases in the middle. The CDR3 loop reads CASSLWNREGSEAFF. The DNA for the CDR3 is TGCGCCAGCAGCTTGTGGAACAGGGAGGGATCTGAAGCTTTCTTT.

J is TRBJ2-7 and V is TRBV29-1, with D perhaps TRBD1 (5 bases). V was pared by 2 bases and J by 0 bases, with 8 bases between. This CDR3 comprises 13 residues. CDR1 and CDR2 from the germline V gene are SQVTM and ANQGSEA. This CDR3 reads CSVEQGSSYEQYF. The CDR3 DNA reads as TGCAGCGTTGAACAGGGTAGCTCCTACGAGCAGTACTTC.

This clone was seen just once. This chain connects TRBV28 to TRBJ2-2, with TRBD1 as a possible D gene (6 bases). The V gene's germline CDR1 is MDHEN and CDR2 SYDVKM. This CDR3 comprises 13 residues. Between the trimmed V and J ends, which lost 5 bases and 6 bases, there was a span of 10 bases. The CDR3 nucleotides read TGTGCCAGCAGTAAACAGGGTCCCGGGGAGCTGTTTTTT. Protein product: CASSKQGPGELFF.

The rearrangement joins TRBV5-4 to TRBJ1-1; D is uncertain. This CDR3 spans 13 amino acids. V was clipped by 9 bases and J by 0 bases, with 12 bases between them. Germline CDR1 and CDR2: SGHNT and YYREEE (reference sequence). The CDR3 DNA is TGTGCCACCCAGACCGGAGTGAACACTGAAGCTTTCTTT. As protein: CATQTGVNTEAFF.

The V gene is TRBV5-5, the J gene TRBJ1-5; D gene unclear. The germline gives CDR1 SGHKS, CDR2 YYEKEE (reference sequence). The ends were cut back, 4 bases at V and 2 bases at J, with 13 bases in the middle. The CDR3 sequence is 15 residues long. The CDR3 sequence is CASSPTQNRNQPQHF. CDR3 nucleotide sequence: TGTGCCAGCAGCCCGACGCAGAATCGCAATCAGCCCCAGCATTTT. Complete variable domain (other parts from reference TRBV5-5 and TRBJ1-5): DAGVTQSPTHLIKTRGQQVTLRCSPISGHKSVSWYQQVLGQGPQFIFQYYEKEERGRGNFPDRFSARQFPNYSSELNVNALLLGDSALYLCASSPTQNRNQPQHFGDGTRLSIL.

This clone came up once. The chain has TRBV5-1 and TRBJ2-3, with D unresolved. The CDR3 is 15 amino acids. CDR1 is SGHRS, CDR2 YFSETQ, per germline. Trimming removed 4 bases at V and 2 bases at J, with 14 bases between. The CDR3 coding sequence is TGCGCCAGCAGCCCCTGGACGTCTCCCACAGATACGCAGTATTTT. It is translated as CASSPWTSPTDTQYF.

The genes are TRBV5-1 and TRBJ2-1; D perhaps matches TRBD2 (6 bases). The germline V and J ends were trimmed by 2 bases and 8 bases, with 17 bases remaining between them. CDR3 length: 15 amino acids. From germline, CDR1 is SGHRS and CDR2 YFSETQ. CDR3: CASSLSGVGSDEQFF. CDR3 coding DNA: TGCGCCAGCAGCTTATCGGGGGTAGGTTCCGATGAGCAGTTCTTC.

The J gene is TRBJ2-7, the V gene TRBV12-5, with a weak D call TRBD1 (6 bases). CDR1 LGHNT and CDR2 FRNRAP come from the germline V gene. The CDR3 loop spans 14 amino acids. V gave up 5 bases and J gave up 3 bases, with 14 bases separating them. CDR3 sequence: CASGPAGQFYEQYF. CDR3 in DNA: TGTGCTAGTGGTCCTGCCGGACAGTTCTACGAGCAGTACTTC.

V usage is TRBV29-1 and J usage is TRBJ1-4; no clear D. CDR1 is SQVTM and CDR2 is ANQGSEA in the germline V gene. V lost 6 bases and J lost 6, with 17 bases in between. This CDR3 is built from 14 residues. CDR3: CSVLLRARDEKLFF. CDR3 nucleotide sequence: TGCAGCGTGCTACTCCGGGCTCGGGATGAAAAACTGTTTTTT.

The V call is TRBV18, the J call TRBJ1-4; D remains unclear. Germline V CDR1 and CDR2: KGHSH, LQKENI. This CDR3 is built from 17 residues. V was trimmed by 3 bases and J by 0 bases, leaving 14 bases between them. Here the CDR3 DNA reads TGTGCCAGCTCACCTCTAACAGTCCTTGCAACTAATGAAAAACTGTTTTTT. Translated: CASSPLTVLATNEKLFF.

V gene TRBV18 combines with J gene TRBJ1-1; TRBD1 matches at 7 bases. Germline assignment: CDR1 KGHSH and CDR2 LQKENI. The CDR3 has 17 residues. V was pared by 1 base and J by 3 bases, with 11 bases of the junction left unmatched. In DNA, the CDR3 is TGTGCCAGCTCACCACGGGCAGGGGGGCGCCTGGACACTGAAGCTTTCTTT. This translates into CASSPRAGGRLDTEAFF.

This clone was found once. The rearrangement links TRBV5-1 to TRBJ2-7; 7 bases are shared with TRBD1. The V segment lost 0 bases and the J segment 6 bases; nucleotides outside the gene matches: 3. This CDR3 is built from 13 residues. CDR1 SGHRS and CDR2 YFSETQ come from the germline V gene. The chain's CDR3 is CASSLVRGLEQYF. As DNA, the CDR3 is TGCGCCAGCAGCTTGGTTAGGGGGCTCGAGCAGTACTTC.

This rearrangement joins TRBV2 to TRBJ2-5; 8 positions match TRBD2. The CDR3 has 13 residues. Germline values: CDR1 SNHLY, CDR2 FYNNEI. After removal of 11 bases from V and 1 base from J, the junction contained 6 bases not matched to a gene. Here the CDR3 reads CASGLVIQETQYF. The CDR3 nucleotides are TGTGCCTCGGGACTAGTCATCCAAGAGACCCAGTACTTC. The full variable domain, its missing parts supplied by reference TRBV2 and TRBJ2-5, is EPEVTQTPSHQVTQMGQEVILRCVPISNHLYFYWYRQILGQKVEFLVSFYNNEISEKSEIFDDQFSVERPDGSNFTLKIRSTKLEDSAMYFCASGLVIQETQYFGPGTRLLVL.

The chain recombines TRBV6-5 with TRBJ2-2, with 7 bases matching TRBD1. Per the germline V gene, CDR1 is MNHEY and CDR2 is SVGAGI. J gave up 4 bases and V 0 bases, and 5 bases lay outside the gene matches. The CDR3 covers 16 residues. The CDR3 protein is CASSYSGGSRTGELFF. CDR3 DNA sequence: TGTGCCAGCAGTTACTCAGGGGGCTCTCGCACCGGGGAGCTGTTTTTT.

V usage is TRBV19 and J usage is TRBJ2-7, with TRBD1 matching 9 bases. The CDR3 is 15 residues long. Unmatched junction bases numbered 10, after V lost 5 bases and J lost 5 bases. The germline V gene encodes CDR1 LNHDA and CDR2 SQIVND (reference sequence). The CDR3 DNA is TGTGCCAGTAGTCCGGCCCGGACAGGGGTCGACGAGCAGTACTTC. Translating gives CASSPARTGVDEQYF.